The 29 T cell receptor beta chains given below trace back to one sample, sequenced in a study of T-cell reconstitution after alpha-beta-depleted transplantation in children. Construction of the TCRbeta library involved unique molecular identifiers. TCRdb re-called the PCR reads with MiXCR, one entry per CDR3 protein. The sample lists over 90,000 distinct CDR3 sequences, 4.5% to 7.5% occurring once. The sequencing used PBMCs, mostly from graft donor cells, collected 60 days after TCRalphabeta/CD19-depleted stem cell transplant. These receptors were taken from a female patient between 2 and 15 years old who had a stem cell transplant for Fanconi anemia, so the T cells may come from the graft donor.

This clonotype has at least ten counts. The rearrangement uses TRBV12-3 or TRBV12-4 and TRBJ2-2; 7 bases match TRBD2. CDR3 size: 15 residues. The V segment lost 6 bases and the J segment 0 bases; nucleotides outside the gene matches: 4. The CDR3 reads CASRLSGANTGELFF. DNA of the CDR3: TGTGCCAGCAGATTGAGCGGGGCGAACACCGGGGAGCTGTTTTTT.

This clonotype has a handful of counts. This sequence joins TRBV5-1 and TRBJ2-3; D unresolved. The CDR3 has 16 amino acids. Germline-derived CDR1 and CDR2 are SGHRS and YFSETQ. Trimming took off 3 bases at V and 1 base at J, with 15 bases between the two ends. CDR3 amino acids: CASSSAEPSGTDTQYF. The CDR3 nucleotides are TGCGCCAGCAGCTCAGCCGAGCCCTCCGGCACAGATACGCAGTATTTT. Full variable domain (rest looked up from reference TRBV5-1 and TRBJ2-3): KAGVTQTPRYLIKTRGQQVTLSCSPISGHRSVSWYQQTPGQGLQFLFEYFSETQRNKGNFPGRFSGRQFSNSRSEMNVSTLELGDSALYLCASSSAEPSGTDTQYFGPGTRLTVL.

In this sample, this clonotype turned up many times. V is TRBV4-2 and J is TRBJ2-2; a possible D gene is TRBD2 (5 bases). The germline gives CDR1 LGHNA, CDR2 YNFKEQ. CDR3 length: 16 residues. With 3 bases removed from V and 0 bases from J, the gap between germline ends came to 11 bases. The CDR3 region has the DNA TGTGCCAGCAGCCATAGCGCCCCCGCGAACACCGGGGAGCTGTTTTTT. It encodes CASSHSAPANTGELFF.

This clonotype was seen repeatedly, ten times or more. This chain connects TRBV20-1 to TRBJ2-2; D is unresolved. The germline V gene encodes CDR1 DFQATT and CDR2 SNEGSKA (reference sequence). The V end was cut by 2 bases, the J end by 4 bases, with 2 bases between. There are 11 residues in the CDR3. DNA of the CDR3: TGCAGTGCTAGAAGCACCGGGGAGCTGTTTTTT. Its protein is CSARSTGELFF.

The table lists this clonotype with a few counts. The CDR3 loop is CASSLNAGTDTQYF. Here the CDR3 DNA reads TGTGCCAGCAGCTTAAATGCGGGCACAGATACGCAGTATTTT. The J gene is TRBJ2-3, the V gene TRBV7-3, with D hard to call. Germline V lookup: CDR1 SGHTA, CDR2 FQGTGA. V lost 1 base to trimming and J lost 1 base, with 6 bases between them. This CDR3 is 14 amino acids long.

This clonotype has ten or more counts. This rearrangement joins TRBV20-1 to TRBJ2-1, with TRBD2 matching over 14 bases. The CDR3 spans 16 residues. Germline loops: CDR1 DFQATT, CDR2 SNEGSKA (reference sequence). The trim removed 6 bases at V and 3 bases at J, leaving 7 bases unmatched. DNA of the CDR3: TGCAGTGCAAGGGGACTAGCGGGGGATAACTACAATGAGCAGTTCTTC. It translates to CSARGLAGDNYNEQFF.

Many counts were recorded for this clonotype. V gene TRBV12-3 or TRBV12-4 combines with J gene TRBJ2-5; maybe TRBD1 (6 bases). V was trimmed by 3 bases and J by 1 base, leaving 12 bases between them. The CDR3 is made up of 15 amino acids. This chain's CDR3 is CASSLVRGVQETQYF. CDR3 in DNA: TGTGCCAGCAGTTTGGTCAGGGGAGTCCAAGAGACCCAGTACTTC.

At least ten counts were recorded for this clonotype. The chain combines TRBV10-3 with TRBJ2-1, with 16 bases matching TRBD2. Germline assignment: CDR1 ENHRY and CDR2 SYGVKD. The CDR3 length is 17 residues. The trim removed 7 bases at V and 7 bases at J, leaving 10 bases unmatched. The CDR3 DNA sequence: TGTGCCATCACCCAGGGACTAGCGGGAGGGCCGGGTAATGAGCAGTTCTTC. It is translated as CAITQGLAGGPGNEQFF.

Ten or more counts support this clonotype. V gene TRBV28 combines with J gene TRBJ2-1; D gene uncertain. CDR3 length equals 15 residues. V shed 4 bases and J shed 6 bases, with 16 bases lying between them. CDR1 is MDHEN and CDR2 is SYDVKM in the germline V gene. The CDR3 DNA is TGTGCCAGCAGTTCTCTTGGGGTCCGCTCCAATGAGCAGTTCTTC. It translates to CASSSLGVRSNEQFF.

At least ten counts were recorded for this clonotype. V usage is TRBV7-6 and J usage is TRBJ2-5; 11 bases line up with TRBD2. CDR3 length: 16 amino acids. Germline V gene sequence: CDR1 SGHVS, CDR2 FNYEAQ. Unmatched junction bases numbered 6, after V lost 1 base and J lost 5 bases. CDR3 residues: CASSLGLAGMDETQYF. The CDR3 nucleotides read TGTGCCAGCAGCTTAGGACTAGCGGGGATGGACGAGACCCAGTACTTC.

This chain uses TRBV14 with TRBJ2-3; TRBD2 matches 12 bases. CDR3 length: 15 residues. Germline V gene lookup returns CDR1 SGHDN and CDR2 FVKESK. Trimming removed 5 bases from V and 3 bases from J; junction bases left unmatched: 3. As DNA, the CDR3 is TGTGCCAGCAGCTTGACTAGCGGGAGAACAGATACGCAGTATTTT. Protein: CASSLTSGRTDTQYF.

This clonotype was seen at least ten times. The V call is TRBV10-3, the J call TRBJ2-3, with D tentatively TRBD2 (5 bases). Trimming cost V 6 bases and J 5 bases, with 9 bases left between them. This CDR3 has 12 residues. The germline V gene has CDR1 ENHRY and CDR2 SYGVKD. The CDR3 coding sequence is TGTGCCATCAGCAAAGGAGGAGATACGCAGTATTTT. Amino acid sequence: CAISKGGDTQYF.

This clonotype was detected only a few times. V gene TRBV3-1 combines with J gene TRBJ2-7, with D hard to call. V shed 0 bases and J shed 2 bases, with 8 bases lying between them. Germline V CDR1 and CDR2: LGHDT, YNNKEL (reference sequence). The CDR3 runs to 14 residues. In nucleotides, the CDR3 is TGTGCCAGCAGCCAAGATTACTTTACCTACGAGCAGTACTTC. It codes for CASSQDYFTYEQYF.

This clonotype was counted ten times or more. CDR3 sequence reads: CASSLVSGSNEQFF. The CDR3 DNA reads TGTGCCAGCAGCTTAGTCTCAGGGAGCAATGAGCAGTTCTTC. The chain links TRBV7-7 to TRBJ2-1; tentatively, D is TRBD1 or TRBD2 (5 bases each). Looked up from germline, CDR1 is SSHAT and CDR2 is FNYEAQ (reference sequence). V was pared by 1 base and J by 6 bases, with 10 bases between. This CDR3 spans 14 amino acids. Full variable domain (outside the CDR3, taken from reference TRBV7-7 and TRBJ2-1): GAGVSQSPRYKVTKRGQDVTLRCDPISSHATLYWYQQALGQGPEFLTYFNYEAQPDKSGLPSDRFSAERPEGSISTLTIQRTEQRDSAMYRCASSLVSGSNEQFFGPGTRLTVL.

This clonotype was observed many times. The rearrangement uses TRBV5-1 and TRBJ1-1; D ambiguous. CDR3 size: 17 residues. In germline, CDR1 is SGHRS, CDR2 YFSETQ. Trimming took 2 bases from V and 0 from J, leaving 17 bases between them. As DNA, the CDR3 is TGCGCCAGCAGCTTCGTCGGGAACCTGGGGTTGAACACTGAAGCTTTCTTT. Its protein is CASSFVGNLGLNTEAFF.

The chain couples TRBV28 to TRBJ1-3; TRBD1 might be the D (5 bases). V gave up 6 bases and J gave up 0 bases, with 12 bases separating them. CDR3 length: 15 amino acids. Germline V gives CDR1 MDHEN, CDR2 SYDVKM. The CDR3 nucleotides read TGTGCCAGCAGCTCGACAGTTCTCTCTGGAAACACCATATATTTT. Translation: CASSSTVLSGNTIYF.

This clonotype was seen only a few times. The rearrangement joins TRBV20-1 to TRBJ2-7; 15 nucleotides agree with TRBD2. This CDR3 is built from 15 residues. With V trimmed by 3 bases and J by 6 bases, 6 bases remained unmatched. CDR1 and CDR2 from the germline V gene are DFQATT and SNEGSKA (reference sequence). Here the CDR3 DNA reads TGCAGTGCTAGCGGACTAGCGGGAGGGACCTCCGAGCAGTACTTC. Residues: CSASGLAGGTSEQYF.

A few counts support this clonotype. J is TRBJ1-4 and V is TRBV19; possible D gene TRBD1, 6 bases. This CDR3 has 16 residues. Germline V gene sequence: CDR1 LNHDA, CDR2 SQIVND (reference sequence). V was cut by 0 bases and J by 3 bases, with 11 bases left in between. CDR3 sequence reads: CASSIDAGAPNEKLFF. The CDR3 DNA sequence: TGTGCCAGTAGTATAGATGCGGGGGCGCCTAATGAAAAACTGTTTTTT.

The chain uses TRBV5-6 and TRBJ1-2, with D unclear. V was shortened by 0 bases and J by 4 bases, with 7 bases between the two germline ends. There are 13 residues in the CDR3. Germline V lookup: CDR1 SGHDT, CDR2 YYEEEE. DNA of the CDR3: TGTGCCAGCAGCTTGGGGACCATCTATGGCTACACCTTC. This encodes CASSLGTIYGYTF. Complete variable domain (other parts from reference TRBV5-6 and TRBJ1-2): DAGVTQSPTHLIKTRGQQVTLRCSPKSGHDTVSWYQQALGQGPQFIFQYYEEEERQRGNFPDRFSGHQFPNYSSELNVNALLLGDSALYLCASSLGTIYGYTFGSGTRLTVV.

Many counts were recorded for this clonotype. The chain uses TRBV18 and TRBJ2-5; 7 bases line up with TRBD1. This CDR3 has 13 amino acids. The germline V gene has CDR1 KGHSH and CDR2 LQKENI. V shed 6 bases and J 2 bases; nucleotides not matched to a gene: 3. The CDR3 bases are TGTGCCAGCTCTCCGGACAGGCAAGAGACCCAGTACTTC. Encoded protein: CASSPDRQETQYF.

This clonotype was observed a handful of times. The rearrangement joins TRBV7-3 to TRBJ2-1; TRBD1 agrees at 9 bases. The germline CDR1 and CDR2 sequences are SGHTA and FQGTGA. V was pared by 3 bases and J by 10 bases, with 16 bases of the junction left unmatched. The CDR3 runs 17 residues. This chain's CDR3 is CASSLYPGQGTYGEQFF. As DNA, the CDR3 is TGTGCCAGCAGCTTGTACCCGGGACAGGGTACATACGGGGAGCAGTTCTTC.

The table lists this clonotype with many counts. The chain carries TRBV29-1 and TRBJ2-5; D not resolved. The CDR3 runs to 15 residues. The V end was cut by 7 bases, the J end by 2 bases, with 20 bases between. Germline values: CDR1 SQVTM, CDR2 ANQGSEA. The CDR3 region has the DNA TGCAGCGGTAAACGGCCGACCGCCTGGCAAGAGACCCAGTACTTC. Translated, it gives CSGKRPTAWQETQYF.

This clonotype was counted at least ten times. The CDR3 nucleotides are TGCGCCAGCAGCTTGCGTAGGGGGGGAACTGAAGCTTTCTTT. This codes for CASSLRRGGTEAFF. The J gene is TRBJ1-1, the V gene TRBV5-1, with D perhaps matching TRBD1 (6 bases). From germline, CDR1 is SGHRS and CDR2 YFSETQ. V was pared by 1 base and J by 5 bases, with 12 bases between. This CDR3 is 14 amino acids long.

This clonotype was counted at least ten times. J is TRBJ2-7 and V is TRBV28; D remains unclear. From germline, CDR1 is MDHEN and CDR2 SYDVKM. Trimming took off 4 bases at V and 1 base at J, with 5 bases between the two ends. The CDR3 loop spans 12 amino acids. Here the CDR3 DNA reads TGTGCCAGCAGTTCCAAATCCTACGAGCAGTACTTC. Translation gives CASSSKSYEQYF.

This clonotype was picked up many times. The chain recombines TRBV9 with TRBJ2-3; 7 bases fit TRBD2. The ends lost 3 bases at V and 2 bases at J; junction bases unmatched: 9. This CDR3 has 16 amino acids. CDR1 and CDR2 from the germline V gene are SGDLS and YYNGEE. DNA of the CDR3: TGTGCCAGCAGCGCGGGAGGCTACTCCAACACAGATACGCAGTATTTT. This sequence encodes CASSAGGYSNTDTQYF.

This clonotype was seen repeatedly, ten times or more. V usage is TRBV29-1 and J usage is TRBJ2-7; maybe TRBD2 (6 bases). Trimming removed 6 bases from V and 5 bases from J, with 17 bases in between. CDR1 is SQVTM and CDR2 is ANQGSEA in the germline V gene. The CDR3 sequence is 13 residues long. Here the CDR3 reads CSVVSGLRNEQYF. The CDR3 nucleotides read TGCAGCGTCGTAAGCGGGCTTAGGAACGAGCAGTACTTC.

As for this clonotype: One base away lies a much larger clone, so this may be a sequencing read error. The CDR3 end shows no conserved phenylalanine or tryptophan, and so a read error is likely. The chain couples TRBV20-1 to TRBJ2-1; tentative D call: TRBD2 (5 bases). CDR1 DFQATT and CDR2 SNEGSKA come from the germline V gene (reference sequence). V dropped 0 bases and J dropped 4 bases, with 7 bases sitting between them. The CDR3 covers 13 residues. In nucleotides, the CDR3 is TGCAGTGCTAGAGACGGGATGTACAATGAGCAGTTCTGC. Residues: CSARDGMYNEQFC.

In its sample, this clonotype was seen a few times. V is TRBV12-3 or TRBV12-4 and J is TRBJ1-1; TRBD1 matches at 7 bases. Losses at the gene ends were 5 bases for V and 1 base for J; bases not matched to a gene: 4. This CDR3 is 14 amino acids long. CDR3 nucleotide sequence: TGTGCCAGCAGTACGGGACAGCCGAACACTGAAGCTTTCTTT. Protein: CASSTGQPNTEAFF.

This clonotype was recorded a few times. A read error may produce the germline difference seen at one junction end. The chain employs TRBV18 and TRBJ2-2, with no clear D. CDR3 size: 14 residues. Germline V gene lookup returns CDR1 KGHSH and CDR2 LQKENI. CDR3: CASSPLGNPGELFF. The CDR3 DNA reads as TGTGCCAGCTCACCACTAGGGAACCCCGGGGAGCTGTTTTTT.